The rows below give T cell receptor beta chains drawn from one sample of a study of shared clonotypes between healthy human individuals. Clones were read by immunoSEQ multiplex PCR, and TCRdb kept only the in-frame ones, dropping some. The sample lists about 330,000 clones; roughly 91% were seen once. Sample: memory CD8+ T cells sorted from blood. The source of these receptors is a man aged 18 to 29 in good health. Each CDR3 is given without its conserved first and last residue. A D gene is named only where the DNA matches it firmly.

D: TRBD2
V: TRBV5-1
CDR3: ASSLETAGNNEQF

D: TRBD2
V: TRBV5-6
CDR3: ASSLVTSKDTQY

D: NA
V: TRBV27
CDR3: ASSIQSASPLH

D: NA
V: TRBV28
CDR3: ASSLMGAGGNQPQH

D: NA
V: TRBV2
CDR3: ASSAQGLSYEQY

D: NA
V: TRBV2
CDR3: ASRGPSSYEQY

D: TRBD2
V: TRBV7-2
CDR3: ASSLTGGTSGTYEQY

D: NA
V: TRBV14
CDR3: ASSQDRWQRNTEAF

D: NA
V: TRBV2
CDR3: ASWRGQGGQETQY

D: TRBD2
V: TRBV7-8
CDR3: ASSLTASGRAVAGELF

D: NA
V: TRBV13
CDR3: ASSLRAAQGYGYT

D: NA
V: TRBV6-5
CDR3: ASSYGQGGGYT

D: TRBD2
V: TRBV6-6
CDR3: ASRGLAGTGELF

D: NA
V: TRBV28
CDR3: ASSLRESSYNEQF

D: NA
V: TRBV25-1
CDR3: ASGYGGAEAF

D: TRBD2
V: TRBV18
CDR3: ASSPSFGTSGLYEQY

D: NA
V: TRBV9
CDR3: ASSGVGAAYEQY

D: NA
V: TRBV19
CDR3: ASSATGNYGYT

D: NA
V: TRBV10-3
CDR3: AISEAYWTANSPLH

D: NA
V: TRBV5-1
CDR3: ASSSDSNEQF

D: NA
V: TRBV7-6
CDR3: ASSFGPRGELF

D: NA
V: TRBV7-2
CDR3: ASSSDLGNEQF

D: NA
V: TRBV6-6
CDR3: ASSYSKPGAAYEQY

D: TRBD2
V: TRBV13
CDR3: ASSLEGLANEQF

D: NA
V: TRBV5-6
CDR3: ASFHGNEQF

D: NA
V: TRBV6-5
CDR3: ASRTGRLDNSPLH

D: TRBD2
V: TRBV7-9
CDR3: ASSSRSREDDEQY

D: TRBD1
V: TRBV4-1
CDR3: ASSQASGTAPSSYNSPLH

D: NA
V: TRBV5-1
CDR3: ASSLEARAWETQY

D: TRBD2
V: TRBV13
CDR3: ASSLRLAGITDTQY

D: NA
V: TRBV4-1
CDR3: ASSLRDGVTYEQY

D: NA
V: TRBV13
CDR3: ASSRRAAEDTQY

D: NA
V: TRBV7-8
CDR3: ASSLALEGLLYTIY

D: NA
V: TRBV5-5
CDR3: ASSSLDGNILEQY

D: NA
V: TRBV2
CDR3: ASSIGGTGELF

D: NA
V: TRBV29-1
CDR3: SVGGHGYSYEQY

D: TRBD1
V: TRBV7-9
CDR3: ASSSLEKGAWETQY

D: NA
V: TRBV9
CDR3: ASSVDGSSFYNSPLH

D: NA
V: TRBV11-3
CDR3: ASRSDEQY

D: NA
V: TRBV4-3
CDR3: ASSQEGAHYGYT